This T cell receptor (beta chain) came from a study of early T cells in non-severe SARS-CoV-2 infection. Turning to the study itself: Chains from this unsorted whole-blood bulk RNA could not be paired. Overall study results and limits: VDJdb matching favored anti-spike CD8 responses, missing private and CD4 specificities.

This clonotype has a single count. Its antigen is as yet unknown. As part of library construction, unique molecular identifiers were attached to individual cDNA molecules. TCRdb used MiXCR to reprocess the 5' RACE reads, holding one entry per CDR3 protein. The table has 50,000 to 80,000 distinct CDR3 sequences, roughly 9% seen once. The V segment lost 5 bases and the J segment 2 bases; nucleotides outside the gene matches: 7. The CDR3 runs to 15 residues. Germline V gene data show CDR1 as LGHDT and CDR2 as YNNKEL (reference sequence). The chain carries TRBV3-1 and TRBJ2-5; 8 bases agree with TRBD1. Specimen: whole blood, collected at baseline. This TCR came from an adult who was a healthcare worker with PCR-confirmed SARS-CoV-2 infection or an uninfected control (not recorded which). The CDR3 DNA is TGTGCCAGCAGCACCCGGGACAGGAAACAAGAGACCCAGTACTTC. It encodes CASSTRDRKQETQYF.